These T cell receptor beta chains were read from a single sample in a study of CD8 T cells in ankylosing spondylitis. Each CDR3 protein is one row after TCRdb ran MiXCR on the 5' RACE reads. The sample includes 200,000 to 250,000 distinct CDR3 sequences, around 16% of them seen just once. Sequencing was performed on blood, either unsorted or a sorted T cell fraction (not recorded which). The origin of the receptors is a male donor with ankylosing spondylitis. CDR3s include the opening cysteine and the closing phenylalanine or tryptophan. D genes are given only for firm matches. Clone size is shown for a subset of rows, as once, few, many or a class of expanded clone.

V gene	J gene	clone size	D gene	CDR3 DNA	CDR3 protein
TRBV5-6	TRBJ2-5	-	-	TGTGCCAGCAACTCGAACCACCGGGAAGAGACCCAGTACTTC	CASNSNHREETQYF
TRBV20-1	TRBJ2-5	few	-	TGCAGTGCTATGACAGGCGGGGATGAGACCCAGTACTTC	CSAMTGGDETQYF
TRBV12-3/TRBV12-4	TRBJ2-5	many	TRBD2	TGTGCCAGCAGTTCGACTAGCGGGGGTTTGCAAGAGACCCAGTACTTC	CASSSTSGGLQETQYF
TRBV29-1	TRBJ2-2	-	-	TGCAGCGTTGGAGGGGTCCAAACAGGGTCCGGGGAGCTGTTTTTT	CSVGGVQTGSGELFF
TRBV6-1	TRBJ2-1	few	-	TGTGCCAGCAGTGAACAGGGGTGGAGGTACAATGAGCAGTTCTTC	CASSEQGWRYNEQFF
TRBV29-1	TRBJ2-7	many	-	TGCAGCGTTAACGGGCCCGGAGATTACGAGCAGTACTTC	CSVNGPGDYEQYF
TRBV7-2	TRBJ2-3	-	-	TGTGCCAGCAGCTTTTATCCCACAGATACGCAGTATTTT	CASSFYPTDTQYF
TRBV6-1	TRBJ2-2	few	-	TGTGCCAGCAGTCCCCCCAGCGCATACACCGGGGAGCTGTTTTTT	CASSPPSAYTGELFF
TRBV28	TRBJ2-7	-	TRBD1	TGTGCCAGCAGTCCCACCCACGACAGGGGGCCGGCCTACGAGCAGTACTTC	CASSPTHDRGPAYEQYF
TRBV5-1	TRBJ1-1	-	TRBD1	TGCGCCAGCAGCTTGGCGACAGGGAGGGGGACTGAAGCTTTCTTT	CASSLATGRGTEAFF
TRBV11-1	TRBJ1-5	-	TRBD1	TGTGCCAGCAGCTTGCAGCCCCAGGGGGAGGGATATAGCAATCAGCCCCAGCATTTT	CASSLQPQGEGYSNQPQHF
TRBV4-2	TRBJ2-7	few	TRBD2	TGTGCCAGCAGCCAAGTAGCGGGGGGGACGACCTACGAGCAGTACTTC	CASSQVAGGTTYEQYF
TRBV7-8	TRBJ1-5	-	-	TGTGCCAGCAGCTTAGCCCCTCCCGAGTCCCAGCATTTT	CASSLAPPESQHF
TRBV11-2	TRBJ1-2	-	-	TGTGCCAGCAGCGGGGGCCCCACCCAAATCCGGTCGGATGGCTACACCTTC	CASSGGPTQIRSDGYTF
TRBV27	TRBJ1-5	few	TRBD1	TGTGCCAGCAGTCCCTTGCAGGGGGCATGGCAGCCCCAGCATTTT	CASSPLQGAWQPQHF
TRBV7-8	TRBJ2-7	-	TRBD1	TGTGCCAGCAGAACCCGGGACAGGGGGCTTGAGCAGTACTTC	CASRTRDRGLEQYF
TRBV6-1	TRBJ1-2	-	TRBD1	TGTGCCAGCATGGGGGGGCACAGGGGATTAGACTACACCTTC	CASMGGHRGLDYTF
TRBV5-8	TRBJ2-3	few	-	TGTGCCAGCAGTTTTACGCCCGAGGGTTGGGATACGCAGTATTTT	CASSFTPEGWDTQYF
TRBV6-2/TRBV6-3	TRBJ2-1	-	TRBD1	TGTGCCAGCAGAGGGACCCGGGACAGGGGGGACAATGAGCAGTTCTTC	CASRGTRDRGDNEQFF
TRBV12-3/TRBV12-4	TRBJ2-1	-	-	TGTGCCAGCACCCCCCGGGGACACATAAACAATGAGCAGTTCTTC	CASTPRGHINNEQFF
TRBV3-1	TRBJ1-6	few	-	TGTGCCAGCAGCCAAGTGGGAGTGTGGGATTCACCCCTCCACTTT	CASSQVGVWDSPLHF
TRBV12-3/TRBV12-4	TRBJ1-4	few	-	TGTGCCAGCAGTTTAATCGGACAGTTGCTGTTTTTT	CASSLIGQLLFF
TRBV21-1	TRBJ2-7	few	-	TGTGCCAGCAGCAGTGACAGGGGGACCTACGAGCAGTACTTC	CASSSDRGTYEQYF
TRBV13	TRBJ2-7	-	TRBD2	TGTGCCAGCAGCCTCCGGACTAGCGGGAGGGCCGAGCAGTACTTC	CASSLRTSGRAEQYF
TRBV29-1	TRBJ2-3	few	-	TGCAGCGCCCGGGCGCTTCCTCCCTCCACAGATACGCAGTATTTT	CSARALPPSTDTQYF
TRBV27	TRBJ1-2	few	-	TGTGCCAGCACCTCCCCCCCACCTGGTTTCTATGGCTACACCTTC	CASTSPPPGFYGYTF
TRBV4-2	TRBJ2-7	few	-	TGTGCCAGCAGCCAAGACCCCCTCGGCCAGGGATTCGAGCAGTACTTC	CASSQDPLGQGFEQYF
TRBV18	TRBJ2-1	few	-	TGTGCCAGCTCACCACAGGGGGGACAGCCACACTACAATGAGCAGTTCTTC	CASSPQGGQPHYNEQFF
TRBV6-1	TRBJ2-7	few	TRBD2	TGTGCCAGCAGTGACGGACTAGCGGGATACGAGCAGTACTTC	CASSDGLAGYEQYF
TRBV5-1	TRBJ2-7	few	TRBD1	TGCGCCAGCAGCTGGTCGGGGACAGGGTCCTACGAGCAGTACTTC	CASSWSGTGSYEQYF
TRBV2	TRBJ1-1	few	-	TGTGCCAGCAGTGAGGGCGCGAACACTGAAGCTTTCTTT	CASSEGANTEAFF
TRBV10-3	TRBJ2-3	-	TRBD2	TGTGCCATCGCTTCACCGGGACTAGCGGGGGGGTTGGATACGCAGTATTTT	CAIASPGLAGGLDTQYF
TRBV15	TRBJ2-3	-	TRBD2	TGTGCCACCAGCAGAGATGGAACTAGCGCAAGCACAGATACGCAGTATTTT	CATSRDGTSASTDTQYF
TRBV29-1	TRBJ1-1	few	-	TGCAGCGTCAGAGGGGACGAACTGAACACTGAAGCTTTCTTT	CSVRGDELNTEAFF
TRBV14	TRBJ1-3	few	-	TGTGCCAGCAGCCAAGATTGGGGCAGTTTCTCTGGAAACACCATATATTTT	CASSQDWGSFSGNTIYF
TRBV19	TRBJ1-5	few	TRBD1	TGTGCCAGTAGTATAGATCTGGACAGGGGCCTCAATCAGCCCCAGCATTTT	CASSIDLDRGLNQPQHF
TRBV12-3/TRBV12-4	TRBJ2-7	few	-	TGTGCCAGCAGTTTAGGCCATCCTGACGAGCAGTACTTC	CASSLGHPDEQYF
TRBV7-9	TRBJ2-7	-	-	TGTGCCAGCAGCCCTAGGACGGAATTACACGAGCAGTACTTC	CASSPRTELHEQYF
TRBV5-6	TRBJ1-1	-	TRBD1	TGTGCCAGCAGCTCCAATATCTTACCCGGGACAGACGGAACTGAAGCTTTCTTT	CASSSNILPGTDGTEAFF
TRBV3-1	TRBJ2-1	-	TRBD2	TGTGCCAGCAGCCACACCAGCGGGACTACCTACAATGAGCAGTTCTTC	CASSHTSGTTYNEQFF
TRBV12-3/TRBV12-4	TRBJ2-7	-	-	TGTGCCAGCACCCCGGGACCTCTCTACGAGCAGTACTTC	CASTPGPLYEQYF
TRBV25-1	TRBJ2-7	-	-	TGTGCCAGCAGTGGGGACCGCTCCTACGAGCAGTACTTC	CASSGDRSYEQYF